This T cell receptor (beta chain) emerged from a study of T cell responses to AZD1222 COVID-19 vaccine. Study-level information: Analysis merged second doses at about 4 or about 12 weeks.

Germline CDR1 reads SGHTA; CDR2 reads FQGNSA. Trimming left V 4 bases short and J 3 bases short, with 9 bases between. The CDR3 runs to 14 residues. The protocol was immunoSEQ multiplex PCR, while the TCRdb copy is restricted to in-frame clones and leaves out a portion. The sample lists 130,000 to 150,000 clones, 91% seen once, with more than 1.2% in the top ten. Study-level points and caveats: Spike-specific TCR depth and breadth grew after two AZD1222 doses. Scientists sampled the repertoires only once the peak T cell response had passed.

A word on this clone: Its antigen is as yet unknown.

The sequence came from an adult in good health. This chain joins TRBV7-2 and TRBJ1-4; D might be TRBD1 (5 bases). The specimen was peripheral blood, collected on day 0 of AZD1222 vaccination. The CDR3 is CASSWQGPNEKLFF. The CDR3 DNA reads as TGTGCCAGCAGCTGGCAGGGTCCTAATGAAAAACTGTTTTTT.